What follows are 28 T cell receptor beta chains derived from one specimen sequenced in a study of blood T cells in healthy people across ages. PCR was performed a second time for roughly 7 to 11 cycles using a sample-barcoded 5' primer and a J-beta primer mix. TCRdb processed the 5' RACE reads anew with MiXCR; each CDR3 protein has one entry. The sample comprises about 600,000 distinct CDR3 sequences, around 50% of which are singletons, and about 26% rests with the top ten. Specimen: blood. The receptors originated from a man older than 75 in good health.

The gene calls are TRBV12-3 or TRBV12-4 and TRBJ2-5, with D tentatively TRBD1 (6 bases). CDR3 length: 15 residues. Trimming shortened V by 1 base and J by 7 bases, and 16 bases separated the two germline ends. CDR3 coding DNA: TGTGCCAGCAGTTTAGGATCGGACAGCGGTAGGACCCAGTACTTC. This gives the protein CASSLGSDSGRTQYF.

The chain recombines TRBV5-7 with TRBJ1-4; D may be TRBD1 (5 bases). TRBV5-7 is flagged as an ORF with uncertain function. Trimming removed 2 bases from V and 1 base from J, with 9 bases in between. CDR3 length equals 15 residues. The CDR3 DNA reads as TGTGCCAGCAGCTTACAGGACGGAACTAATGAAAAACTGTTTTTT. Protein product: CASSLQDGTNEKLFF.

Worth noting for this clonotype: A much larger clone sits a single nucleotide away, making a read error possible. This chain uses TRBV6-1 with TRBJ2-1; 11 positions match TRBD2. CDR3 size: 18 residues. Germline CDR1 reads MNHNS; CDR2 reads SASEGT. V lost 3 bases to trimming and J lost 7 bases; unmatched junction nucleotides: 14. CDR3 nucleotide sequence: TGTGCCAGCAGTGACAGGGGGGGACTAGCGGAAGGATGGAATGAGCAGTTCTTC. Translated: CASSDRGGLAEGWNEQFF.

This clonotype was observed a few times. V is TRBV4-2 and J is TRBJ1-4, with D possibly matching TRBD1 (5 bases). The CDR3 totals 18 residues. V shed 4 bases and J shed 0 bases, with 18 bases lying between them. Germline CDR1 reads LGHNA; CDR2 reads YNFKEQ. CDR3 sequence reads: CASSPLLRTPTTNEKLFF. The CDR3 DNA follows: TGTGCCAGCAGCCCTTTGCTCCGGACACCGACAACTAATGAAAAACTGTTTTTT.

CDR3 loop: CASSYSKAGAMESSYEQYF. CDR3 coding DNA: TGTGCCAGCAGTTACTCGAAAGCGGGGGCCATGGAGAGCTCCTACGAGCAGTACTTC. The rearrangement uses TRBV6-2 or TRBV6-3 and TRBJ2-7; 8 nucleotides align to TRBD2. Germline lookup yields CDR1 MNHEY and CDR2 SVGEGT. This CDR3 region has 19 residues. Unmatched junction bases numbered 13, after V lost 0 bases and J lost 0 bases.

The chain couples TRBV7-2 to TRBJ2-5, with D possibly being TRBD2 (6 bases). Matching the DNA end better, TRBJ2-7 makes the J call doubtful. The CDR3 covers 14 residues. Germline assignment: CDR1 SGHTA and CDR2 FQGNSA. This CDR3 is CASSLAGGLSEQYF. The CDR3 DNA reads TGTGCCAGCAGCTTAGCTGGAGGGCTGAGCGAGCAGTACTTC.

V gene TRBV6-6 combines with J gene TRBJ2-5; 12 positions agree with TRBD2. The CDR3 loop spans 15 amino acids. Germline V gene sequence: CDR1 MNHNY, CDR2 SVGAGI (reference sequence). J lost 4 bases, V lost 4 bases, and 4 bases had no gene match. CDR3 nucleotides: TGTGCCAGCAGTTCTAGCGGGGGGGCCGGAGAGACCCAGTACTTC. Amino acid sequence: CASSSSGGAGETQYF.

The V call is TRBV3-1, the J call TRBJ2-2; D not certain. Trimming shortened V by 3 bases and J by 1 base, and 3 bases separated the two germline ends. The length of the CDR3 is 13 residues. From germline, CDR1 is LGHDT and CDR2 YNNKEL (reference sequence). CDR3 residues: CASSQLNTGELFF. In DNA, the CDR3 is TGTGCCAGCAGCCAGTTGAACACCGGGGAGCTGTTTTTT.

This chain's CDR3 is CASNRGGSNGYTF. Here the CDR3 DNA reads TGTGCCAGCAACCGGGGGGGTTCGAATGGCTACACCTTC. This chain uses TRBV28 with TRBJ1-2; a weak D match, TRBD1 (5 bases). Per germline, CDR1 MDHEN and CDR2 SYDVKM. The CDR3 loop spans 13 amino acids. Trimming removed 7 bases from V and 6 bases from J, with 15 bases in between.

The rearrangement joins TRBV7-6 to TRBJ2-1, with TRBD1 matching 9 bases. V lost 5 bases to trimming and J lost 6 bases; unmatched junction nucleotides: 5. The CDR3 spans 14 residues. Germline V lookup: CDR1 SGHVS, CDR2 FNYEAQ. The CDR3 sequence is CASSRDRVANEQFF. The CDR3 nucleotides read TGTGCCAGCAGCCGGGACAGGGTGGCCAATGAGCAGTTCTTC.

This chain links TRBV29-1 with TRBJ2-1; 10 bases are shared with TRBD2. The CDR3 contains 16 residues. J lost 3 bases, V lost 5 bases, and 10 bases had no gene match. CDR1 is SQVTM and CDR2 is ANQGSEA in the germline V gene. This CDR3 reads CSVSSGGLGGYNEQFF. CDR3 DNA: TGCAGCGTTTCTAGCGGGGGCCTCGGGGGCTACAATGAGCAGTTCTTC.

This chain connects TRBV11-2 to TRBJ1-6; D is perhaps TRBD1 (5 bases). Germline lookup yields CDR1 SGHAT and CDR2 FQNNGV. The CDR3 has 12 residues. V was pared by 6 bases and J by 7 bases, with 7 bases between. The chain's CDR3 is CASRKGNSPLHF. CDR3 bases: TGTGCCAGCAGGAAGGGGAATTCACCCCTCCACTTT. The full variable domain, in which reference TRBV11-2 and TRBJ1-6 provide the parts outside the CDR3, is EAGVAQSPRYKIIEKRQSVAFWCNPISGHATLYWYQQILGQGPKLLIQFQNNGVVDDSQLPKDRFSAERLKGVDSTLKIQPAKLEDSAVYLCASRKGNSPLHFGNGTRLTVT.

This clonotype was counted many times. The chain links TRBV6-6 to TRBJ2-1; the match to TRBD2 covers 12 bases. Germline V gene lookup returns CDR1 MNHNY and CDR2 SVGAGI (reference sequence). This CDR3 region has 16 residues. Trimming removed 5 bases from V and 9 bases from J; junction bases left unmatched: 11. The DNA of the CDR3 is TGTGCCAGCAGTCTTTTTGAACTAGCGGGAGGAAGTGAGCAGTTCTTC. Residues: CASSLFELAGGSEQFF.

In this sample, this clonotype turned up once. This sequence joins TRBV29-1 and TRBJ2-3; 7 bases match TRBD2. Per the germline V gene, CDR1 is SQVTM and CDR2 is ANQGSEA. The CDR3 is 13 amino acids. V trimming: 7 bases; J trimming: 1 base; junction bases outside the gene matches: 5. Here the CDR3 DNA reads TGCAGCGACCGGAGCGGGGGCACAGATACGCAGTATTTT. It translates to CSDRSGGTDTQYF.

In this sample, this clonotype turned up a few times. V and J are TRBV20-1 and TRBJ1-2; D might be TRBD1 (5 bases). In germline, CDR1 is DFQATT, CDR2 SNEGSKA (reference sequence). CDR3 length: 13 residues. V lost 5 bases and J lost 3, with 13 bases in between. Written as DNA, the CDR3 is TGCAGTGCTGGCCGGGGACTTGACTATGGCTACACCTTC. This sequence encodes CSAGRGLDYGYTF.

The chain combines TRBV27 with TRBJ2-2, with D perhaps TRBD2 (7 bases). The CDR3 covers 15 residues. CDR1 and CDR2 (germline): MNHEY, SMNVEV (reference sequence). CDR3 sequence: CAVRLGGGNTGELFF. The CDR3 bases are TGTGCAGTCCGTTTAGGGGGGGGCAACACCGGGGAGCTGTTTTTT.

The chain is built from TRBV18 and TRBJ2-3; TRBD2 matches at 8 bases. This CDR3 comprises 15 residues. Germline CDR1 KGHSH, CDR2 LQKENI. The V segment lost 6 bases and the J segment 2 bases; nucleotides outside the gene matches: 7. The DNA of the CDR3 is TGTGCCAGCTCCCCTGGTAGCGGGGACACAGATACGCAGTATTTT. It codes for CASSPGSGDTDTQYF.

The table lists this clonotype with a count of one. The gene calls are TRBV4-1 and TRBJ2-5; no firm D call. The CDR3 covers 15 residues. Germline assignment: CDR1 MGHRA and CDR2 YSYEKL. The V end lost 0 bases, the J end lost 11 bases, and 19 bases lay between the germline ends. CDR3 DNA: TGCGCCAGCAGCCAAGACTCGTGGCTCTACAATGAGCAGTACTTC. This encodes CASSQDSWLYNEQYF.

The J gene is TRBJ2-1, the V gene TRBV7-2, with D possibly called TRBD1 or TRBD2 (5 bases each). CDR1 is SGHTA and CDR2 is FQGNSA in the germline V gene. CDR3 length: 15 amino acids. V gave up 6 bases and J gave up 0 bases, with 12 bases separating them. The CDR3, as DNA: TGTGCCAGCAGGGCGAGGGGCAGCTCCTACAATGAGCAGTTCTTC. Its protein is CASRARGSSYNEQFF.

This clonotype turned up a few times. This CDR3 reads CASSYIRPNRDTEAFF. The CDR3 DNA reads TGTGCCAGCAGTTACATCCGCCCCAATCGGGACACTGAAGCTTTCTTT. This chain joins TRBV6-5 and TRBJ1-1; D uncertain. V lost 2 bases, J lost 3 bases, and 16 bases lay in between. Germline CDR1 MNHEY, CDR2 SVGAGI. The CDR3 has 16 amino acids.

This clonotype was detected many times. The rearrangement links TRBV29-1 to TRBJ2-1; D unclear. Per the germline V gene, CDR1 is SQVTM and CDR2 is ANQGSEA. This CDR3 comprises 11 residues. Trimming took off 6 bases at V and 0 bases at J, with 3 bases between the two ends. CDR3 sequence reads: CSVNSYNEQFF. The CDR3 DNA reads TGCAGCGTGAACTCCTACAATGAGCAGTTCTTC.

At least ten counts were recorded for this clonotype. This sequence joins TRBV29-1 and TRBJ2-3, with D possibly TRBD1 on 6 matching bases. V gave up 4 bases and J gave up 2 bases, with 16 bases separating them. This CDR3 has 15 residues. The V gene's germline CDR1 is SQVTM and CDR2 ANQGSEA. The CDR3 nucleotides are TGCAGCGTTGGGTGGCCACAGGGAATCACAGATACGCAGTATTTT. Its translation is CSVGWPQGITDTQYF.

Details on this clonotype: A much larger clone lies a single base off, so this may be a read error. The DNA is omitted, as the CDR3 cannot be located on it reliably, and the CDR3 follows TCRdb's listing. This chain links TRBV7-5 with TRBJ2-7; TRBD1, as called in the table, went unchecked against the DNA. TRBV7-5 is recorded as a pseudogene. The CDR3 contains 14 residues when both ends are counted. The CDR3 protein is CISVLAHQGCEQYF.

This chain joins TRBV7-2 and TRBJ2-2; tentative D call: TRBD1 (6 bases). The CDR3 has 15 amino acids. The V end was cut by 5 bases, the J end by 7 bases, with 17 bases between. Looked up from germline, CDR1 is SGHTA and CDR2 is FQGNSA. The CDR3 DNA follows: TGTGCCAGCAGCGCATACAGGGCGCAAGGCGGGGAGCTGTTTTTT. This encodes CASSAYRAQGGELFF.

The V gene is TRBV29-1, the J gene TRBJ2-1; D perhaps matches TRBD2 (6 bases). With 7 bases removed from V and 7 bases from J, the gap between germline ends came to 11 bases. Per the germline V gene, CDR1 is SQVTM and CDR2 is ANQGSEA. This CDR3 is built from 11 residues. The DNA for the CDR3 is TGCAGCGGTGGAGGGGAAAATGAGCAGTTCTTC. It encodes CSGGGENEQFF.

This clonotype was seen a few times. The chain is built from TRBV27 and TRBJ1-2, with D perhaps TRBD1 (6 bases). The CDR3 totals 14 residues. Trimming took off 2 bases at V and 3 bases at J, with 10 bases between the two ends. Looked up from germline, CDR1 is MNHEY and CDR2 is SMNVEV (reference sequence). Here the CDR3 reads CASSLRQGYYGYTF. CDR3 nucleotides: TGTGCCAGCAGTTTACGTCAGGGGTACTATGGCTACACCTTC.

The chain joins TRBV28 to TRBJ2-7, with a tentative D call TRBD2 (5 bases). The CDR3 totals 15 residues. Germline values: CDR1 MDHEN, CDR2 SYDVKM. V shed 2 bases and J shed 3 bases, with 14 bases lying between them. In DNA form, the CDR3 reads TGTGCCAGCAGTTTAAGGCCTAGCCTTTTCTACGAGCAGTACTTC. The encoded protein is CASSLRPSLFYEQYF.

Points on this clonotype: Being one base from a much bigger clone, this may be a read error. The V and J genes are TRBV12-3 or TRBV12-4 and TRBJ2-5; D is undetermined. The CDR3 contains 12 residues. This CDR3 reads CASSRLQETRYF. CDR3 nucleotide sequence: TGTGCCAGCAGCCGCCTACAAGAGACCCGGTACTTC.